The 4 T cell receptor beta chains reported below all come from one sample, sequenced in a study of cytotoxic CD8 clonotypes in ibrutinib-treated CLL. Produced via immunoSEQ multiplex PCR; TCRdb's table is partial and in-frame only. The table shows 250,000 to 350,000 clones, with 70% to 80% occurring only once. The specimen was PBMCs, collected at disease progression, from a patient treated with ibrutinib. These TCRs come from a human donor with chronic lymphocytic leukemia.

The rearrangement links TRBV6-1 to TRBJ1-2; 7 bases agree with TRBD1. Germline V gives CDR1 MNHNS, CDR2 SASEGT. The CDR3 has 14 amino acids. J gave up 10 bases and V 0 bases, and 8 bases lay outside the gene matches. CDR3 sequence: CASSEALTGPNYTF. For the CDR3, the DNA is TGTGCCAGCAGTGAAGCCTTGACAGGGCCGAACTACACCTTC.

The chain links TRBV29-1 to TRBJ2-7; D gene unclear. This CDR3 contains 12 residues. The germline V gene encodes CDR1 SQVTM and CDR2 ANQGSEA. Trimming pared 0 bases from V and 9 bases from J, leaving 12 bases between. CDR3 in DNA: TGCAGCGTTGAAGATTACCTACGTGGGCAGTACTTC. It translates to CSVEDYLRGQYF.

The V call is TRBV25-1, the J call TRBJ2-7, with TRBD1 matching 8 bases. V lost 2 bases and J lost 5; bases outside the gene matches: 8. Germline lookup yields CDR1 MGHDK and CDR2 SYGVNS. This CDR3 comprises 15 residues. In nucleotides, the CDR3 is TGTGCCAGCAGTGAACCGGGACAGGTTTCCGACGAGCAGTACTTC. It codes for CASSEPGQVSDEQYF.

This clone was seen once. CDR3 coding DNA: TGTGCCAGCAGTTTACCCGGCAGAGGGACCTACGAGCAGTACTTC. Translation gives CASSLPGRGTYEQYF. The chain couples TRBV28 to TRBJ2-7; TRBD2 might be the D (5 bases). Germline CDR1 and CDR2: MDHEN and SYDVKM. The CDR3 totals 15 residues. Deletions cut 2 bases from V and 2 bases from J, with 13 bases between.